The 6 T cell receptor beta chains given below trace back to one sample, sequenced in a study of beta chain features in type 1 diabetes. Since all of the isolated RNA was reverse transcribed, expressed TCRB transcripts were what got sequenced. The data were produced by immunoSEQ multiplex PCR, yet TCRdb's version contains in-frame clones alone and is incomplete. Of fewer than 650,000 clones listed, about a sixth are singletons. Sequenced material: naive CD4+ T cells from blood. The source is a man younger than 35 in good health.

This clone was counted a few times. The chain employs TRBV7-3 and TRBJ1-2; D might be TRBD1 (5 bases). Germline V gives CDR1 SGHTA, CDR2 FQGTGA. V was pared by 6 bases and J by 0 bases, with 14 bases between. The CDR3 has 15 amino acids. CDR3 nucleotide sequence: TGTGCCAGCAGACAGGACCGCTCTTCTAACTATGGCTACACCTTC. Residues: CASRQDRSSNYGYTF.

Turning to this clone: This may be a read error, as it is one base from a much larger clone. This same CDR3 is encoded by further DNA sequences in the sample. The CDR3 here is CASSLRETQYF. The CDR3 DNA reads as TGTGCCAGCAGCTTACGGGAGACCCAGTACTTC. The gene calls are TRBV5-6 and TRBJ2-5; D is uncertain. CDR1 is SGHDT and CDR2 is YYEEEE in the germline V gene. The V gene lost 2 bases and the J gene lost 5 bases, with 4 bases spanning the gap. This CDR3 region has 11 residues.

This clone was seen only a few times. The chain links TRBV9 to TRBJ1-1; D gene uncertain. V gave up 0 bases and J gave up 1 base, with 4 bases separating them. This CDR3 spans 13 amino acids. CDR1 is SGDLS, CDR2 YYNGEE, per germline. CDR3 in DNA: TGTGCCAGCAGCGTAGGTGAGAACACTGAAGCTTTCTTT. This encodes CASSVGENTEAFF.

In its sample, this clone was seen a few times. The chain links TRBV7-2 to TRBJ2-5, with D unresolved. CDR1 and CDR2 from the germline V gene are SGHTA and FQGNSA. The CDR3 has 12 residues. Deletions cut 5 bases from V and 5 bases from J, with 9 bases between. The CDR3 DNA is TGTGCCAGCAGCCGGTTCACCGAGACCCAGTACTTC. Its translation: CASSRFTETQYF.

CDR3 protein: CASSLRGNQPQHF. CDR3 bases: TGTGCCAGCAGCTTAAGAGGGAATCAGCCCCAGCATTTT. The chain links TRBV7-3 to TRBJ1-5, with unresolved D. Germline loops: CDR1 SGHTA, CDR2 FQGTGA. Trimming left V 1 base short and J 4 bases short, with 5 bases between. The length of the CDR3 is 13 residues.

The chain recombines TRBV7-8 with TRBJ1-2; no clear D. Germline CDR1 SGHVS, CDR2 FQNEAQ. Trimming took 5 bases from V and 4 from J, leaving 17 bases between them. The CDR3 has 15 amino acids. The CDR3, as DNA: TGTGCCAGCAGCGCTGGGGATGGGAACCTCTATGGCTACACCTTC. It translates to CASSAGDGNLYGYTF.